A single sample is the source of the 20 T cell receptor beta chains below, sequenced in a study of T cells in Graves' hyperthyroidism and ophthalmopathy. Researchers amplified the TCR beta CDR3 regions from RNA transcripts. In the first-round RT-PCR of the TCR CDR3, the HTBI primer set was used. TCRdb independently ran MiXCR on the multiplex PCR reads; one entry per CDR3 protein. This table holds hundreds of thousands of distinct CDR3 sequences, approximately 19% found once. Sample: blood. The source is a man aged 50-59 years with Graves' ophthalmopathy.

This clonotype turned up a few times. Here the CDR3 reads CASSEGGLPQHF. The CDR3 nucleotides are TGTGCCAGCAGCGAAGGGGGTCTACCCCAGCATTTT. The V and J genes are TRBV7-2 and TRBJ1-5; a possible D gene is TRBD1 (6 bases). Germline loops: CDR1 SGHTA, CDR2 FQGNSA. This CDR3 contains 12 residues. V was clipped by 5 bases and J by 10 bases, with 12 bases between them. Complete variable domain (other parts from reference TRBV7-2 and TRBJ1-5): GAGVSQSPSNKVTEKGKDVELRCDPISGHTALYWYRQSLGQGLEFLIYFQGNSAPDKSGLPSDRFSAERTGGSVSTLTIQRTQQEDSAVYLCASSEGGLPQHFGDGTRLSIL.

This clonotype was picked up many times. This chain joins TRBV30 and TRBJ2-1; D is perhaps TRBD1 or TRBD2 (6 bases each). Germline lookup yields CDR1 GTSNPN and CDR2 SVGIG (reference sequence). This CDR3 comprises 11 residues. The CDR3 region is CSGANANEQFF. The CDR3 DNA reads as TGTTCGGGGGCGAATGCTAATGAGCAGTTCTTC.

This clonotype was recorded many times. CDR3 loop: CASRKSSGGLTDTQYF. The CDR3 region has the DNA TGTGCCAGCAGAAAGTCTAGCGGGGGTCTCACAGATACGCAGTATTTT. The chain links TRBV2 to TRBJ2-3; 10 bases are shared with TRBD2. CDR3 length: 16 residues. Trimming removed 6 bases from V and 2 bases from J; junction bases left unmatched: 8. Germline assignment: CDR1 SNHLY and CDR2 FYNNEI.

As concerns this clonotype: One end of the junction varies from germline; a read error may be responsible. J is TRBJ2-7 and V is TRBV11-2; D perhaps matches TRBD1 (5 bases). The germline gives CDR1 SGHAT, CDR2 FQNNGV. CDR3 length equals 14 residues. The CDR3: CASSLEVGVGEQYF. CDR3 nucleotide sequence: TGTGCCAGCAGCCTAGAGGTAGGGGTGGGTGAGCAGTACTTC.

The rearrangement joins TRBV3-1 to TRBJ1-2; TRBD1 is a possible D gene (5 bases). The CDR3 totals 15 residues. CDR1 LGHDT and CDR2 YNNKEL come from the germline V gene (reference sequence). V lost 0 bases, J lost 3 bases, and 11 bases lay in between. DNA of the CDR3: TGTGCCAGCAGCCAAGACCCCAGGGCCGACTATGGCTACACCTTC. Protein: CASSQDPRADYGYTF. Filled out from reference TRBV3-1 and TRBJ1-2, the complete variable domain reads DTAVSQTPKYLVTQMGNDKSIKCEQNLGHDTMYWYKQDSKKFLKIMFSYNNKELIINETVPNRFSPKSPDKAHLNLHINSLELGDSAVYFCASSQDPRADYGYTFGSGTRLTVV.

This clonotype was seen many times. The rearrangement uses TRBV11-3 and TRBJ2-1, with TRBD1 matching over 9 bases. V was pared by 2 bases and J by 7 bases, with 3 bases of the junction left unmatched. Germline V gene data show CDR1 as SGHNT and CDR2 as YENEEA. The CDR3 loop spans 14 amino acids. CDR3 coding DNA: TGTGCCAGCAGCTTACACGGACAGGGGAATGAGCAGTTCTTC. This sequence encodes CASSLHGQGNEQFF.

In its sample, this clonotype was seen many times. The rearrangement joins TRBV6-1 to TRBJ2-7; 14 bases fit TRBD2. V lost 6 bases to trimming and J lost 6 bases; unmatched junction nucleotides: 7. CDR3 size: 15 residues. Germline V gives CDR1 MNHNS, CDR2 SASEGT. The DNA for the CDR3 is TGTGCCAGCAGGCAAGCCGGACTAGCGGGAGGCGAGCAGTACTTC. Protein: CASRQAGLAGGEQYF.

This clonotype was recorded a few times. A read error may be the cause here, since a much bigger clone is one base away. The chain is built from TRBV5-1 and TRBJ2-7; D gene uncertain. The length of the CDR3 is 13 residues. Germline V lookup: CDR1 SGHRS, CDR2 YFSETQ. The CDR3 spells CANSLARSAEQYF. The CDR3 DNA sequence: TGCGCCAACAGCTTGGCTAGATCGGCCGAGCAGTACTTC.

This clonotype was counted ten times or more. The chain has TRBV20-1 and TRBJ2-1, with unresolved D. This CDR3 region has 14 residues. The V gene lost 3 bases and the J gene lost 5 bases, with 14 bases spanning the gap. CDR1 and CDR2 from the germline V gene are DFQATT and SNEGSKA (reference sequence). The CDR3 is CSASFPGRNNEQFF. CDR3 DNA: TGCAGTGCTAGTTTCCCGGGCCGCAACAATGAGCAGTTCTTC.

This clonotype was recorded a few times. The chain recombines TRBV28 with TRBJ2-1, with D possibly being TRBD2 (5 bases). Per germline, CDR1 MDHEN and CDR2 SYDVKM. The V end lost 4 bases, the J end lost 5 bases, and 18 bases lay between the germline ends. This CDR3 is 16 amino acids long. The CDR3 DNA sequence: TGTGCCAGCAGTTCACCCGGGGAGATGGGGAACAATGAGCAGTTCTTC. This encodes CASSSPGEMGNNEQFF.

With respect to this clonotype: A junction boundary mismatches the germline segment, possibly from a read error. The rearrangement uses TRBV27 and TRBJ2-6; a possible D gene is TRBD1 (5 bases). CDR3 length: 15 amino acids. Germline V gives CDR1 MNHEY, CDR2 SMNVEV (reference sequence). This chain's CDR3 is CASSYSQGRASVLTF. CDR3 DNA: TGTGCCAGCAGTTACTCCCAGGGAAGGGCCAGCGTCCTGACTTTC. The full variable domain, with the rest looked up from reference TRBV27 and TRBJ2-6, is EAQVTQNPRYLITVTGKKLTVTCSQNMNHEYMSWYRQDPGLGLRQIYYSMNVEVTDKGDVPEGYKVSRKEKRNFPLILESPSPNQTSLYFCASSYSQGRASVLTFGAGSRLTVL.

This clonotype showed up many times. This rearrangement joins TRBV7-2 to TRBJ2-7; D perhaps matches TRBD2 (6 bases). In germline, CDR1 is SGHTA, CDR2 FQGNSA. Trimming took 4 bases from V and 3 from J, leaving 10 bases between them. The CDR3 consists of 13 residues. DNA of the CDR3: TGTGCCAGCAGCTATTGGGGGGACTACGAGCAGTACTTC. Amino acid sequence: CASSYWGDYEQYF.

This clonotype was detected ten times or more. CDR3 loop: CASSVDLAGYEQYF. The CDR3 nucleotides read TGTGCCAGCAGCGTAGATCTAGCGGGTTACGAGCAGTACTTC. The V call is TRBV9, the J call TRBJ2-7; 8 nucleotides match TRBD2. Germline loops: CDR1 SGDLS, CDR2 YYNGEE. V lost 0 bases, J lost 4 bases, and 3 bases stayed unmatched. The CDR3 has 14 amino acids.

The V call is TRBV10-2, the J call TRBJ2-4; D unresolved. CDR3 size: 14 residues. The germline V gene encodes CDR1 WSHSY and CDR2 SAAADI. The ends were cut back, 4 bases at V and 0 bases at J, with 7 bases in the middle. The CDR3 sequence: CASSGAVAKNIQYF. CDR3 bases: TGCGCCAGCAGTGGGGCAGTAGCCAAAAACATTCAGTACTTC.

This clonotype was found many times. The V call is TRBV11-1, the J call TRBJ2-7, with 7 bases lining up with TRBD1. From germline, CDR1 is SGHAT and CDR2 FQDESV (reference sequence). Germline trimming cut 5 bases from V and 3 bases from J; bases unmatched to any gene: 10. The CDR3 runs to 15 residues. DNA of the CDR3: TGTGCCAGCAGCACCCTACAGGGGTATAACTACGAGCAGTACTTC. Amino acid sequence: CASSTLQGYNYEQYF. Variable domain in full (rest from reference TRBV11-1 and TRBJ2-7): EAEVAQSPRYKITEKSQAVAFWCDPISGHATLYWYRQILGQGPELLVQFQDESVVDDSQLPKDRFSAERLKGVDSTLKIQPAELGDSAMYLCASSTLQGYNYEQYFGPGTRLTVT.

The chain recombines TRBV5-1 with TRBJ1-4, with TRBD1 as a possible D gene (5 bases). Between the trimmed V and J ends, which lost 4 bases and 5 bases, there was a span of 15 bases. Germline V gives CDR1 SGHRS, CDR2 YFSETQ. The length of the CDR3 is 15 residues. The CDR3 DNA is TGCGCCAGCAGCGGTTCCGGGACTAAGAATGAAAAACTGTTTTTT. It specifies CASSGSGTKNEKLFF.

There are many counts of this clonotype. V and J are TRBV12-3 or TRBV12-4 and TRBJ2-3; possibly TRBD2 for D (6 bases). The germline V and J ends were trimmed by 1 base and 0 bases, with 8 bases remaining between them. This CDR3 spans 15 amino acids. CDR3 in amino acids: CASSLGGMSTDTQYF. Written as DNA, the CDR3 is TGTGCCAGCAGTTTAGGCGGGATGAGCACAGATACGCAGTATTTT.

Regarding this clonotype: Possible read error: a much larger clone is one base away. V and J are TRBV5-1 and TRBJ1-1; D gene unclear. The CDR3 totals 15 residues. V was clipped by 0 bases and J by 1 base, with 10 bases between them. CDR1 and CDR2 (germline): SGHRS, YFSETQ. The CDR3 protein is CASSLGLLANTEAFF. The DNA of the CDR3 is TGCGCCAGCAGCTTGGGACTCCTGGCGAACACTGAAGCTTTCTTT.

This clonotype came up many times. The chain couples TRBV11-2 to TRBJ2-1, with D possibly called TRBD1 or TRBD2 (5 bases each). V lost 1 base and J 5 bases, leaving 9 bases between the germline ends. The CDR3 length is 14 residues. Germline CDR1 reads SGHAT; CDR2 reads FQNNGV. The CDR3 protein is CASSLGGTHNEQFF. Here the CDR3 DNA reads TGTGCCAGCAGCTTAGGGGGGACCCACAATGAGCAGTTCTTC. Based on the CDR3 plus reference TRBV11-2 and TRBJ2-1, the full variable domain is EAGVAQSPRYKIIEKRQSVAFWCNPISGHATLYWYQQILGQGPKLLIQFQNNGVVDDSQLPKDRFSAERLKGVDSTLKIQPAKLEDSAVYLCASSLGGTHNEQFFGPGTRLTVL.

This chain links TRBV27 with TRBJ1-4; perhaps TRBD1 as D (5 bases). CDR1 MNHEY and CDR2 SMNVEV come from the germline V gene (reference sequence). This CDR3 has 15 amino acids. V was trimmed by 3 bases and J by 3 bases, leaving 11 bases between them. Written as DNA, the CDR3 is TGTGCCAGCAGTTTTAGACGGGGGGCTAATGAAAAACTGTTTTTT. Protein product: CASSFRRGANEKLFF.